This T cell receptor (beta chain) was obtained from a study of T cells after somatic rescue of genetic block (dated by TCRdb to 2018 to 2021). For the wider study: The study assessed how robust, over the long term, a T-cell system was when the system had developed through somatic rescue of a genetic block in T-cell development.

The CDR3 holds 17 amino acids from the cysteine to the phenylalanine. The sequence is cut down to CDR3 DNA, 51 bases in frame from base 1. According to the germline V gene, CDR1 reads SNHLY and CDR2 reads FYNNEI. V loses 4 bases of germline sequence and J loses 0 bases, and the interval between the two ends is 16 bases. The receptor library was made with the immunoSEQ multiplex PCR assay. This immuneACCESS table, as held by TCRdb, lists in-frame sequences with V and J called but not all clones. Of the missing ones, under half trace to an unresolved V gene in checked studies; the others have no known cause. The sample contains about 67,000 clones, about 90% of them found a single time. The ten largest clones add up to around 3% of the sample. Of note for this clone: Its antigen specificity is not known. Within one base of it there is no much larger clone, and no base qualities were kept.

Sequenced: peripheral blood mononuclear cells (PBMCs). This receptor was obtained from a man in his forties. Recombination connected TRBV2 to TRBJ1-3, and the D gene may be TRBD1, 5 bases matching. The nucleotide sequence reads as follows: TGTGCCAGCAGTGTGGTGATGGGGCAGAGCTCTGGAAACACCATATATTTT. Its amino acids are CASSVVMGQSSGNTIYF.